Included here is one T cell receptor beta chain sequence, with context. Its antigen is unknown. This entry belongs to a study of graft-versus-host responses after intestinal transplantation. On the study more broadly: Grafts were multivisceral, liver-intestinal, or isolated intestinal. Uniformly, recipients were administered anti-thymocyte globulin induction with subsequent tacrolimus and steroids for about 3 years. General study findings and limits: Across patients carrying graft-donor T cell macrochimerism, allografts held high graft-versus-host to host-versus-graft clonal ratios.

Repertoires were generated with immunoSEQ multiplex PCR, while TCRdb's copy carries only in-frame clones and drops some. The sample yields about 29,000 clones, roughly 85% seen once. CDR1 is SGHAT and CDR2 is FQNNGV in the germline V gene. V lost 4 bases, J lost 8 bases, and 6 bases lay in between. This CDR3 is built from 11 residues. The receptor was isolated from a human patient who received an intestinal transplant, so some T cells may come from the graft donor. The starting material was PBMCs, obtained 450 to 460 days after intestinal transplantation. The V gene is TRBV11-2, the J gene TRBJ2-1; no reliable D call. The CDR3 DNA is TGTGCCAGCAGCTCCCGGCATGAGCAGTTCTTC. This translates into CASSSRHEQFF.